This entry concerns a single TCR beta chain. V lost 5 bases to trimming and J lost 1 base, with 9 bases between them. The CDR3 is 13 amino acids. Germline lookup yields CDR1 LNHDA and CDR2 SQIVND (reference sequence). The sample comes from a study of cytomegalovirus exposure and HLA in healthy donors. In the PCR, 60 Vbeta and 13 Jbeta primers were used. The assay was immunoSEQ multiplex PCR, and TCRdb's table has in-frame clones only and misses some. This sample carries around 190,000 clones, around 85% of them seen once, and the ten largest clones take 2% to 2.5%. Sequenced sample: PBMCs. The TCR was taken from a woman in her forties or fifties in good health and CMV-seronegative. The rearrangement links TRBV19 to TRBJ2-7, with a possible D match to TRBD1 (6 bases). CDR3 loop: CASSPGVSYEQYF. The CDR3 DNA reads as TGTGCCAGTAGTCCAGGGGTATCCTACGAGCAGTACTTC.